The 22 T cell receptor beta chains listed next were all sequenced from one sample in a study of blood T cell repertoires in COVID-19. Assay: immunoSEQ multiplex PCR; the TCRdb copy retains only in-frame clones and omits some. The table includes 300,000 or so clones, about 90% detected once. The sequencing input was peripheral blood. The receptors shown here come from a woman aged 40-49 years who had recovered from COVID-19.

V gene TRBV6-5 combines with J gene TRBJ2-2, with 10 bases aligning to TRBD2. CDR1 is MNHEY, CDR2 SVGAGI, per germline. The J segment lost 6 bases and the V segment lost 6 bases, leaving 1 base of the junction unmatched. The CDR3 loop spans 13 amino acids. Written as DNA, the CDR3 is TGTGCCAGCAGGCTAGCGGGGGCCGGGGAGCTGTTTTTT. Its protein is CASRLAGAGELFF.

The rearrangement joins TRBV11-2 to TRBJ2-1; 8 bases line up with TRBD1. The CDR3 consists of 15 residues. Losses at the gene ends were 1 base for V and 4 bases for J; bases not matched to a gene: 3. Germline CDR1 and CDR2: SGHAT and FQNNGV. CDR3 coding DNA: TGTGCCAGCAGCTTAGCAGGGGGCCTGTACAATGAGCAGTTCTTC. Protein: CASSLAGGLYNEQFF. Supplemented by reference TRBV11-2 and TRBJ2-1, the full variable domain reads EAGVAQSPRYKIIEKRQSVAFWCNPISGHATLYWYQQILGQGPKLLIQFQNNGVVDDSQLPKDRFSAERLKGVDSTLKIQPAKLEDSAVYLCASSLAGGLYNEQFFGPGTRLTVL.

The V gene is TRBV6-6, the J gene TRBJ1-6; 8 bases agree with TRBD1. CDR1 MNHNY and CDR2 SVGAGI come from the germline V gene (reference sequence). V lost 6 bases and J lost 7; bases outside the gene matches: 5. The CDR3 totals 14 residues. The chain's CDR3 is CASRVTGVNSPLHF. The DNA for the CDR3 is TGTGCCAGCAGGGTGACAGGGGTGAATTCACCCCTCCACTTT.

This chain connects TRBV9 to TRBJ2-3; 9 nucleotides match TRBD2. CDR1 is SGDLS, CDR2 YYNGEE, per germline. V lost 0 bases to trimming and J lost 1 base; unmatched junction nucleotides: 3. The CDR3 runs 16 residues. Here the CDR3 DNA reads TGTGCCAGCAGCGTAGGGGTAGCGGGGGGCACAGATACGCAGTATTTT. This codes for CASSVGVAGGTDTQYF.

CDR3 nucleotide sequence: TGTGCCAGCTCACCGAAAGGGGGCGGCCACTTCCTGGCGGACACAGATACGCAGTATTTT. Translated: CASSPKGGGHFLADTDTQYF. The rearrangement joins TRBV18 to TRBJ2-3, with TRBD1 matching 7 bases. Unmatched junction bases numbered 20, after V lost 3 bases and J lost 2 bases. Germline-derived CDR1 and CDR2 are KGHSH and LQKENI. The CDR3 has 20 residues.

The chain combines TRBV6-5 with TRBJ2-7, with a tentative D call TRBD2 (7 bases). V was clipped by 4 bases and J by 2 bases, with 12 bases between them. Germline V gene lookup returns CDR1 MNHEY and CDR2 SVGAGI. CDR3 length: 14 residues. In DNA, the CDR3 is TGTGCCAGCAGTTGGGGGGGCACTGCCTACGAGCAGTACTTC. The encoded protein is CASSWGGTAYEQYF.

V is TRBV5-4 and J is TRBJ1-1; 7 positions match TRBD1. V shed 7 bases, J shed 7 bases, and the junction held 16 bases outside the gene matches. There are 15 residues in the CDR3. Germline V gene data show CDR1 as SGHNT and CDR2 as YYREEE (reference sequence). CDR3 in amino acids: CASSRTGSPSSEAFF. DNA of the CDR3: TGTGCCAGCTCTAGGACAGGTTCCCCATCTAGTGAAGCTTTCTTT.

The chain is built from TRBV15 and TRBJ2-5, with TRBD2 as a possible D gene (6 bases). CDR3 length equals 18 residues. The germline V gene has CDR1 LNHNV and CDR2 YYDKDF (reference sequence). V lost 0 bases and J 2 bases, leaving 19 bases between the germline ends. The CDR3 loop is CATSRDPWGELRQETQYF. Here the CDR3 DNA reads TGTGCCACCAGCAGAGATCCTTGGGGGGAGTTAAGGCAAGAGACCCAGTACTTC.

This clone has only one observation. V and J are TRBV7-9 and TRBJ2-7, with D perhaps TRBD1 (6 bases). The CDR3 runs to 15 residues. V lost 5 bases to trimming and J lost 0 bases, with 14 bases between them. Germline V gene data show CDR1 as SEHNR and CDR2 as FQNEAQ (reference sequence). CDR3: CASSPPTGFSYEQYF. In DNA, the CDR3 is TGTGCCAGCAGCCCCCCGACAGGTTTCTCCTACGAGCAGTACTTC. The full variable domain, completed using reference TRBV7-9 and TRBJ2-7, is DTGVSQNPRHKITKRGQNVTFRCDPISEHNRLYWYRQTLGQGPEFLTYFQNEAQLEKSRLLSDRFSAERPKGSFSTLEIQRTEQGDSAMYLCASSPPTGFSYEQYFGPGTRLTVT.

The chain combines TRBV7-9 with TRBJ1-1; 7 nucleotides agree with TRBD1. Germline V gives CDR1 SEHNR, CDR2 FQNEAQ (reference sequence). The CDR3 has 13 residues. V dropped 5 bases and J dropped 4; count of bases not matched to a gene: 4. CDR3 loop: CASSTSGGTEAFF. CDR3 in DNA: TGTGCCAGCAGCACTTCAGGGGGCACTGAAGCTTTCTTT.

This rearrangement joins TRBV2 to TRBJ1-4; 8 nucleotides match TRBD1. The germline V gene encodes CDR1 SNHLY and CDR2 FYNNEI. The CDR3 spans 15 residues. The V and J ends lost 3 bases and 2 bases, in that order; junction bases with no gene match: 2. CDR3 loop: CASSEQGATNEKLFF. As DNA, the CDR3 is TGTGCCAGCAGTGAGCAGGGGGCGACTAATGAAAAACTGTTTTTT.

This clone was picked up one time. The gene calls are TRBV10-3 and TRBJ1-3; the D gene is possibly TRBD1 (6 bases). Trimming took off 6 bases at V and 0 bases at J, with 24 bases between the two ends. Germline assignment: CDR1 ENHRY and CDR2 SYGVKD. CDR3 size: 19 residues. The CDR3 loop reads CAIREGSIRGPGSGNTIYF. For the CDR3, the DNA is TGTGCCATCAGGGAAGGCTCAATCAGGGGCCCCGGCTCTGGAAACACCATATATTTT.

The CDR3 here is CASSEARSNEKLFF. In DNA form, the CDR3 reads TGTGCCAGCAGTGAAGCAAGGAGTAATGAAAAACTGTTTTTT. The chain couples TRBV6-1 to TRBJ1-4; no firm D call. V shed 0 bases and J shed 4 bases, with 6 bases lying between them. Germline CDR1 and CDR2: MNHNS and SASEGT. This CDR3 is built from 14 residues.

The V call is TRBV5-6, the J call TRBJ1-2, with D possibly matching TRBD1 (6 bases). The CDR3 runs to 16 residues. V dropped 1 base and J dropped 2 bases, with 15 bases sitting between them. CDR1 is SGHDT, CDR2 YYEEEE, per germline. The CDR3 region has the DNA TGTGCCAGCAGCTTGCTGATGGGACACCTCAACTATGGCTACACCTTC. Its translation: CASSLLMGHLNYGYTF.

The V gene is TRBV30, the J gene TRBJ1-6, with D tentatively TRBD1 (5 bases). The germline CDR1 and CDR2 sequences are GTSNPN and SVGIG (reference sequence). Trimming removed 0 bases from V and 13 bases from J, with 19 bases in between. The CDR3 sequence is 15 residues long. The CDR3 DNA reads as TGTGCCTGGAGTGTAGGGGAGGGGCGGGCAAGGCCCCTCCACTTT. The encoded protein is CAWSVGEGRARPLHF.

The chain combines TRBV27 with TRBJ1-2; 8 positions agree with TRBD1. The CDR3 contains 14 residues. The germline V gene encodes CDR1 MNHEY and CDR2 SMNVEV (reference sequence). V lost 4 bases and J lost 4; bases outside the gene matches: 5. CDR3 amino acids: CASSSTGVAYGYTF. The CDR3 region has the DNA TGTGCCAGCAGTTCGACAGGGGTGGCCTATGGCTACACCTTC.

The CDR3 spells CASSMFWGGRADEQFF. The DNA of the CDR3 is TGTGCCAGCAGTATGTTCTGGGGAGGGCGGGCCGATGAGCAGTTCTTC. The V call is TRBV27, the J call TRBJ2-1, with TRBD2 matching 7 bases. Germline loops: CDR1 MNHEY, CDR2 SMNVEV (reference sequence). The CDR3 has 16 amino acids. The junction had 15 bases not matched to a gene; V was cut back by 5 bases and J by 8 bases.

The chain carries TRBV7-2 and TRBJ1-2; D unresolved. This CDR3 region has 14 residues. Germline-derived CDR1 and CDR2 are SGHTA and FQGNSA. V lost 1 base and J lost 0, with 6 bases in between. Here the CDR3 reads CASSLGQANYGYTF. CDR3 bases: TGTGCCAGCAGCTTAGGGCAGGCTAACTATGGCTACACCTTC.

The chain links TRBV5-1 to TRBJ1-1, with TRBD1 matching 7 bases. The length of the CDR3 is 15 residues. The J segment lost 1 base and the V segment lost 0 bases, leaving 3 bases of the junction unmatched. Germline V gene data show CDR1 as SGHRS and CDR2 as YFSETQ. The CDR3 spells CASSLAGQANTEAFF. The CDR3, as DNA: TGCGCCAGCAGCTTGGCCGGACAGGCGAACACTGAAGCTTTCTTT.

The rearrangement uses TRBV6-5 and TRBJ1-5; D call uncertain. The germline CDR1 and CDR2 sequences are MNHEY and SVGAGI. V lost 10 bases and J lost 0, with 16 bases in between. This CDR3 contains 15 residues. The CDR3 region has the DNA TGTGCCACAAGGCCCCGCGGGTTTAGCAATCAGCCCCAGCATTTT. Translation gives CATRPRGFSNQPQHF.

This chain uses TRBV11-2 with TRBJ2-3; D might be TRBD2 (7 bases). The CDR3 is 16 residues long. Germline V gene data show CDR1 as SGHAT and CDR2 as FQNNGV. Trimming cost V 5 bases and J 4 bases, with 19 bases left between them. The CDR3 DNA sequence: TGTGCCAGCAGCCTTGGGGGGGCCGTGCGGGCAGATACGCAGTATTTT. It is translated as CASSLGGAVRADTQYF.

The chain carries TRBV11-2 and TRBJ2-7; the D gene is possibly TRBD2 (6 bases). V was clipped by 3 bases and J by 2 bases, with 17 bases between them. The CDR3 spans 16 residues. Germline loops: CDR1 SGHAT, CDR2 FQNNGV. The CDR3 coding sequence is TGTGCCAGCAGCTTTGAAACGGCGGGGATTACCTACGAGCAGTACTTC. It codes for CASSFETAGITYEQYF.